The 29 T cell receptor beta chains below all came from one sample that was sequenced in a study of identical twins. TCRdb fed the 5' RACE reads into MiXCR, producing one record per CDR3 protein. Counted here are a few hundred thousand distinct CDR3 sequences, about 9% occurring once; the ten biggest clones make up approximately 9.3%. Sequencing used naive T cells sorted from blood. All receptors derive from a woman aged 45-65 years in good health.

J is TRBJ2-5 and V is TRBV4-2; no definite D call. V was trimmed by 4 bases and J by 3 bases, leaving 9 bases between them. Germline CDR1 LGHNA, CDR2 YNFKEQ. This CDR3 comprises 13 residues. DNA of the CDR3: TGTGCCAGCAGCCCACTACCGGAAGAGACCCAGTACTTC. Translation gives CASSPLPEETQYF.

This clonotype was seen a few times. V gene TRBV12-5 combines with J gene TRBJ2-1; 10 bases are a match to TRBD2. Trimming removed 4 bases from V and 12 bases from J; junction bases left unmatched: 6. The CDR3 totals 13 residues. In germline, CDR1 is LGHNT, CDR2 FRNRAP. In DNA, the CDR3 is TGTGCTAGTGGTTCCGCCAGCGGGAGGGTGCAGTTCTTC. This translates into CASGSASGRVQFF.

This clonotype was picked up many times. The V and J genes are TRBV2 and TRBJ2-1; 9 bases line up with TRBD2. The CDR3 totals 13 residues. J gave up 10 bases and V 2 bases, and 3 bases lay outside the gene matches. The germline V gene encodes CDR1 SNHLY and CDR2 FYNNEI. The CDR3 nucleotides read TGTGCCAGCAGTGAAAGCCTAGCGGGAGAGCAGTTCTTC. Translation gives CASSESLAGEQFF.

The rearrangement links TRBV10-3 to TRBJ1-5, with 7 bases aligning to TRBD1. CDR1 and CDR2 from the germline V gene are ENHRY and SYGVKD. J gave up 7 bases and V 2 bases, and 5 bases lay outside the gene matches. The CDR3 is 14 residues long. CDR3 region: CAISEAGGKQPQHF. CDR3 sequence (DNA): TGTGCCATCAGTGAGGCAGGGGGTAAACAGCCCCAGCATTTT.

The chain couples TRBV20-1 to TRBJ1-1, with D unresolved. V dropped 5 bases and J dropped 1 base, with 20 bases sitting between them. CDR3 length equals 16 residues. CDR1 and CDR2 (germline): DFQATT, SNEGSKA (reference sequence). CDR3 protein: CSARTIFPTENTEAFF. CDR3 coding DNA: TGCAGTGCTCGGACCATCTTCCCGACGGAGAACACTGAAGCTTTCTTT.

The chain joins TRBV20-1 to TRBJ2-3; a possible D gene is TRBD2 (7 bases). CDR3 length: 15 residues. From germline, CDR1 is DFQATT and CDR2 SNEGSKA (reference sequence). V lost 6 bases and J lost 0, with 16 bases in between. Here the CDR3 reads CSARSGTTSTDTQYF. CDR3 DNA: TGCAGTGCCAGAAGCGGGACAACTAGCACAGATACGCAGTATTTT.

The chain is built from TRBV6-5 and TRBJ2-2, with TRBD2 identical over 9 bases. Germline V CDR1 and CDR2: MNHEY, SVGAGI. The J segment lost 6 bases and the V segment lost 1 base, leaving 6 bases of the junction unmatched. The CDR3 spans 16 residues. The CDR3 DNA reads TGTGCCAGCAGTTACTGGGGTAGCGGGAGTTCCGGGGAGCTGTTTTTT. Protein: CASSYWGSGSSGELFF.

Ten or more counts support this clonotype. The rearrangement uses TRBV24-1 and TRBJ2-2; 8 bases match TRBD1. V trimming: 6 bases; J trimming: 5 bases; junction bases outside the gene matches: 7. The CDR3 is 15 residues long. The germline V gene has CDR1 KGHDR and CDR2 SFDVKD. The DNA of the CDR3 is TGTGCCACCAGTACACCGGGACAGGAGACCGGGGAGCTGTTTTTT. It is translated as CATSTPGQETGELFF.

The chain joins TRBV11-2 to TRBJ2-3; D unresolved. This CDR3 comprises 15 residues. V was cut by 5 bases and J by 4 bases, with 16 bases left in between. Germline CDR1 is SGHAT and CDR2 is FQNNGV. The CDR3 bases are TGTGCCAGCAGCGGTAAGGTGTGGATGGCAGATACGCAGTATTTT. Residues: CASSGKVWMADTQYF.

This clonotype was seen many times. This chain uses TRBV15 with TRBJ1-1; D remains unclear. This CDR3 spans 12 amino acids. V was shortened by 3 bases and J by 8 bases, with 10 bases between the two germline ends. Per the germline V gene, CDR1 is LNHNV and CDR2 is YYDKDF (reference sequence). The CDR3 loop is CATSRAGGEAFF. The CDR3 region has the DNA TGTGCCACCAGCAGGGCGGGAGGGGAAGCTTTCTTT.

Worth noting for this clonotype: One junction end disagrees with the germline gene, perhaps due to a read error. The chain joins TRBV7-6 to TRBJ2-7, with TRBD2 matching over 8 bases. Germline V gives CDR1 SGHVS, CDR2 FNYEAQ. CDR3 length: 15 amino acids. The CDR3 region has the DNA TGTGCCAGCAGCCCCATGGGGGGACTAGGAAACGAGCGGTACTTC. It specifies CASSPMGGLGNERYF.

In this sample, this clonotype turned up many times. This rearrangement joins TRBV4-2 to TRBJ2-1, with unresolved D. Germline lookup yields CDR1 LGHNA and CDR2 YNFKEQ. CDR3 size: 13 residues. V shed 0 bases and J shed 3 bases, with 3 bases lying between them. CDR3 nucleotides: TGTGCCAGCAGCCAAGAAGGCTACAATGAGCAGTTCTTC. Its translation: CASSQEGYNEQFF.

This clonotype occurred a few times. The chain joins TRBV19 to TRBJ2-1; 7 bases match TRBD2. This CDR3 spans 14 amino acids. Germline CDR1 LNHDA, CDR2 SQIVND (reference sequence). The trim removed 6 bases at V and 5 bases at J, leaving 7 bases unmatched. The CDR3 reads CASSRLAENNEQFF. As DNA, the CDR3 is TGTGCCAGTAGCCGGCTAGCGGAGAACAATGAGCAGTTCTTC.

This clonotype was counted between two and nine times. The chain has TRBV12-3 or TRBV12-4 and TRBJ1-2; D not resolved. This CDR3 contains 14 residues. V was clipped by 7 bases and J by 7 bases, with 19 bases between them. The CDR3 DNA sequence: TGTGCCAGCACCATGGGCCCCTCCCATTCTGGCTACACCTTC. It encodes CASTMGPSHSGYTF.

In this sample, this clonotype turned up many times. The chain uses TRBV5-1 and TRBJ2-2; D could derive from TRBD1 or TRBD2 (5 bases each). CDR3 length: 15 residues. Trimming left V 5 bases short and J 6 bases short, with 17 bases between. Per germline, CDR1 SGHRS and CDR2 YFSETQ. Here the CDR3 reads CASRFQGSGSGELFF. The CDR3 DNA sequence: TGCGCCAGCAGATTCCAGGGTTCGGGGTCCGGGGAGCTGTTTTTT.

This clonotype turned up a few times. This chain uses TRBV20-1 with TRBJ2-1; TRBD2 agrees at 7 bases. Trimming at V came to 1 base and at J to 6 bases, leaving 12 bases not matched to a gene. Germline CDR1 reads DFQATT; CDR2 reads SNEGSKA (reference sequence). This CDR3 spans 16 amino acids. CDR3 protein: CSARGRRGLRINEQFF. As DNA, the CDR3 is TGCAGTGCTAGAGGTCGAAGGGGACTAAGGATCAATGAGCAGTTCTTC.

This clonotype was seen ten or more times. The rearrangement uses TRBV21-1 and TRBJ2-7; TRBD2 is the table's D call, not checked against the DNA. TRBV21-1 is noted as a pseudogene. The CDR3 runs to 18 residues. DNA of the CDR3: TGTGCCAGCAGCAAAAAGGGGAAAGGCGGAGGGCAGGCGTACGAGCAGTACGTC. Translation gives CASSKKGKGGGQAYEQYV.

The chain recombines TRBV7-9 with TRBJ2-2; TRBD2 matches 10 bases. The germline CDR1 and CDR2 sequences are SEHNR and FQNEAQ (reference sequence). The CDR3 is 16 amino acids. The ends lost 5 bases at V and 7 bases at J; junction bases unmatched: 10. CDR3 in DNA: TGTGCCAGCAGCAACCTAGCGGGAGTCTTGGGCGGGGAGCTGTTTTTT. Translating gives CASSNLAGVLGGELFF.

The rearrangement uses TRBV6-6 and TRBJ1-1, with D possibly being TRBD1 (6 bases). Germline CDR1 MNHNY, CDR2 SVGAGI (reference sequence). The CDR3 extends over 13 amino acids. V was shortened by 6 bases and J by 4 bases, with 12 bases between the two germline ends. Written as DNA, the CDR3 is TGTGCCAGCAGACACCGGGACACCACTGAAGCTTTCTTT. Protein: CASRHRDTTEAFF.

In this sample, this clonotype turned up many times. V gene TRBV3-1 combines with J gene TRBJ2-2, with TRBD2 matching over 7 bases. The CDR3 has 16 residues. Germline values: CDR1 LGHDT, CDR2 YNNKEL (reference sequence). J was trimmed by 1 base and V by 1 base; bases with no gene match: 3. CDR3 DNA sequence: TGTGCCAGCAGCCAAGGATTAGCGGGGAACACCGGGGAGCTGTTTTTT. It specifies CASSQGLAGNTGELFF.

This clonotype was counted many times. V usage is TRBV7-9 and J usage is TRBJ1-1; no clear D gene. The CDR3 has 15 residues. Germline-derived CDR1 and CDR2 are SEHNR and FQNEAQ (reference sequence). V was shortened by 1 base and J by 0 bases, with 9 bases between the two germline ends. In nucleotides, the CDR3 is TGTGCCAGCAGCTTAGAGACGGGCATGAACACTGAAGCTTTCTTT. It specifies CASSLETGMNTEAFF.

This clonotype was counted between two and nine times. The chain combines TRBV20-1 with TRBJ2-1; the D gene is possibly TRBD1 (5 bases). Trimming stripped 5 bases from V and 5 bases from J, with 19 bases between. The CDR3 sequence is 15 residues long. Germline CDR1 DFQATT, CDR2 SNEGSKA (reference sequence). CDR3 amino acids: CSAGPGSGLNNEQFF. In nucleotides, the CDR3 is TGCAGTGCTGGCCCCGGGTCAGGGTTAAACAATGAGCAGTTCTTC.

The V and J genes are TRBV2 and TRBJ2-3; TRBD2 might be the D (6 bases). V lost 10 bases and J lost 1, with 12 bases in between. In germline, CDR1 is SNHLY, CDR2 FYNNEI. CDR3 length: 13 amino acids. The CDR3 sequence: CANGASGTDTQYF. CDR3 nucleotides: TGTGCCAACGGGGCTAGCGGCACAGATACGCAGTATTTT.

This chain links TRBV5-1 with TRBJ2-7, with TRBD2 matching 9 bases. The CDR3 totals 18 residues. From germline, CDR1 is SGHRS and CDR2 YFSETQ. V was pared by 4 bases and J by 0 bases, with 14 bases of the junction left unmatched. The CDR3 region is CASSPEGSGSPSSYEQYF. The CDR3 DNA sequence: TGCGCCAGCAGCCCGGAGGGTAGCGGGAGCCCGAGCTCCTACGAGCAGTACTTC.

This clonotype has only a few counts. The V and J genes are TRBV7-9 and TRBJ2-7, with TRBD1 matching 11 bases. Losses at the gene ends were 3 bases for V and 2 bases for J; bases not matched to a gene: 6. This CDR3 has 16 residues. Germline lookup yields CDR1 SEHNR and CDR2 FQNEAQ (reference sequence). The CDR3: CASSFTWTGGPYEQYV. The DNA for the CDR3 is TGTGCCAGCAGCTTCACGTGGACAGGGGGCCCCTACGAGCAGTACGTC.

Many counts were recorded for this clonotype. This rearrangement joins TRBV3-1 to TRBJ2-2; 9 nucleotides agree with TRBD2. The CDR3 sequence is 15 residues long. V lost 1 base to trimming and J lost 3 bases; unmatched junction nucleotides: 0. Looked up from germline, CDR1 is LGHDT and CDR2 is YNNKEL (reference sequence). The CDR3 nucleotides are TGTGCCAGCAGCCAAGGCGGGAGGGACACCGGGGAGCTGTTTTTT. This codes for CASSQGGRDTGELFF.

This clonotype was detected a few times. The chain carries TRBV5-1 and TRBJ2-1; 15 bases are shared with TRBD2. The CDR3 consists of 14 residues. V was clipped by 7 bases and J by 7 bases; unmatched bases: 3. Germline V CDR1 and CDR2: SGHRS, YFSETQ. CDR3 DNA: TGCGCCAGCGGGGGGACTAGCGGGAGGAATGAGCAGTTCTTC. Translation: CASGGTSGRNEQFF.

The V and J genes are TRBV30 and TRBJ2-5; D tentatively reads TRBD1 or TRBD2 (6 bases each). V was clipped by 0 bases and J by 5 bases, with 13 bases between them. The germline gives CDR1 GTSNPN, CDR2 SVGIG (reference sequence). CDR3 length: 14 residues. This CDR3 is CAWSVWGAEETQYF. CDR3 in DNA: TGTGCCTGGAGTGTATGGGGGGCCGAGGAGACCCAGTACTTC.

This clonotype was detected many times. The chain combines TRBV12-3 or TRBV12-4 with TRBJ2-5, with unresolved D. The CDR3 runs to 14 residues. Trimming took 0 bases from V and 2 from J, leaving 7 bases between them. CDR3 nucleotide sequence: TGTGCCAGCAGTTTAGCGCTCAGTCAAGAGACCCAGTACTTC. Its protein is CASSLALSQETQYF.